Sequencing of this TCR beta chain was carried out in a study of T cells in Graves' hyperthyroidism and ophthalmopathy. Authors of the study amplified TCR beta CDR3 regions from RNA transcripts. RT-PCR in the first round (using the HTBI primer set) targeted the TCR CDR3. One entry per CDR3 protein, called by TCRdb with MiXCR from the multiplex PCR reads. The sample has about 570,000 distinct CDR3 sequences; under 60% are singletons. V shed 5 bases and J shed 7 bases, with 18 bases lying between them. This CDR3 has 14 amino acids. Germline CDR1 reads SGHTA; CDR2 reads FQGTGA. This chain joins TRBV7-3 and TRBJ2-7; perhaps TRBD1 as D (6 bases). Sequenced sample: peripheral blood or thyroid tissue (not recorded which). This receptor was obtained from an adult woman with Graves' disease, either hyperthyroidism or ophthalmopathy (not recorded which). CDR3 DNA sequence: TGTGCCAGCAGCATAAAACAGGGTCCTAATGAGCAGTACTTC. This codes for CASSIKQGPNEQYF.